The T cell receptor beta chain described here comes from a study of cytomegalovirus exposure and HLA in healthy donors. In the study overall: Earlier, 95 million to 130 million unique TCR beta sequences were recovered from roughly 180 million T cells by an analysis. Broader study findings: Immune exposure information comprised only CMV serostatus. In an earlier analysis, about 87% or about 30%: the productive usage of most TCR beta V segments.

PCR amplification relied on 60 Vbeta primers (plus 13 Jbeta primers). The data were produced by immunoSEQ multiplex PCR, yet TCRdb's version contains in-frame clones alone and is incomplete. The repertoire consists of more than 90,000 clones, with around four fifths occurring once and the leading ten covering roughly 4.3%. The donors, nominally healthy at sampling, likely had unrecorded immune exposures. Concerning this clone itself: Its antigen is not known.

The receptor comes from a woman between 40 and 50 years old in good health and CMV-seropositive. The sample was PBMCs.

The CDR3 spells CASSSAGGQRRETQYF. In nucleotides, the CDR3 is TGTGCCAGCAGCTCGGCGGGAGGGCAACGGAGGGAGACCCAGTACTTC. The chain has TRBV7-9 and TRBJ2-5, with TRBD2 matching over 9 bases. CDR1 SEHNR and CDR2 FQNEAQ come from the germline V gene (reference sequence). This CDR3 is built from 16 residues. V lost 4 bases, J lost 5 bases, and 11 bases stayed unmatched.